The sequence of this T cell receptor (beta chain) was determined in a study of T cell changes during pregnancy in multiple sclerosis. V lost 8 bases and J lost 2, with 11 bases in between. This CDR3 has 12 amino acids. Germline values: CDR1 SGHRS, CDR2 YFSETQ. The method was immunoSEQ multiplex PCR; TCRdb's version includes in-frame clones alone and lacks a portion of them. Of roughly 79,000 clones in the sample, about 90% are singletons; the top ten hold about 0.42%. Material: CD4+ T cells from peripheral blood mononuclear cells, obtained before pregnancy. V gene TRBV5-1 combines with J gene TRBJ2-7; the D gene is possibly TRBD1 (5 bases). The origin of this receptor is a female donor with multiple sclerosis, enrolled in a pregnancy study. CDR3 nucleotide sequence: TGCGCCAGGACAGAGTCTACCTACGAGCAGTACTTC. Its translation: CARTESTYEQYF.